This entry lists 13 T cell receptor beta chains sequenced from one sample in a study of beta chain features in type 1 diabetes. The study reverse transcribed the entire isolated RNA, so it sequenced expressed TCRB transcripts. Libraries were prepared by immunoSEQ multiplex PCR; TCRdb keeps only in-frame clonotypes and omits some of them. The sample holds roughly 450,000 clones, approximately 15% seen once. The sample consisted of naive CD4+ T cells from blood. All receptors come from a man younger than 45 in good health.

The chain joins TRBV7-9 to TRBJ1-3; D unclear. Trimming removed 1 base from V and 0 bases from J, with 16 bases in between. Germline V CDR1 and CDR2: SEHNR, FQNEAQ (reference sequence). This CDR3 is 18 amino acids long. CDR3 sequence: CASSLGWQGKTSGNTIYF. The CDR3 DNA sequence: TGTGCCAGCAGCTTAGGCTGGCAAGGGAAAACCTCTGGAAACACCATATATTTT.

CDR3 DNA sequence: TGTGCCAGCAGCTTCGCGCATTATGGCACAGATACGCAGTATTTT. Protein product: CASSFAHYGTDTQYF. The chain joins TRBV7-6 to TRBJ2-3; no firm D call. This CDR3 is 15 amino acids long. Germline assignment: CDR1 SGHVS and CDR2 FNYEAQ. With 3 bases removed from V and 1 base from J, the gap between germline ends came to 11 bases.

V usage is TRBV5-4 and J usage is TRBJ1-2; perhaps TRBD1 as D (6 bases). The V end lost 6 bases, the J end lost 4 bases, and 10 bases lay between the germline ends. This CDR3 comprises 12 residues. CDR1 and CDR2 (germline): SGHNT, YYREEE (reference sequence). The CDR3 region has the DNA TGTGCCAGCACAATACAGGGCTATGGCTACACCTTC. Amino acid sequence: CASTIQGYGYTF. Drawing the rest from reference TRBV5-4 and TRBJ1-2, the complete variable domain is ETGVTQSPTHLIKTRGQQVTLRCSSQSGHNTVSWYQQALGQGPQFIFQYYREEENGRGNFPPRFSGLQFPNYSSELNVNALELDDSALYLCASTIQGYGYTFGSGTRLTVV.

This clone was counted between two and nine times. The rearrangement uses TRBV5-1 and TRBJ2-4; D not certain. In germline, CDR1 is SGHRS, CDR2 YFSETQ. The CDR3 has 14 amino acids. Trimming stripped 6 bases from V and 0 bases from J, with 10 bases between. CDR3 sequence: CASNPDLAKNIQYF. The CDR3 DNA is TGCGCCAGCAACCCCGACTTAGCCAAAAACATTCAGTACTTC.

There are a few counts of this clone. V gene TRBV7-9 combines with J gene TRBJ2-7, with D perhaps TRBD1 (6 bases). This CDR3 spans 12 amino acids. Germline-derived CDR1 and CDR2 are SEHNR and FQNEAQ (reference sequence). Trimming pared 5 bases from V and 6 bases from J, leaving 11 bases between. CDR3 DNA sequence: TGTGCCAGCAGCACCACAGGGAGCGAGCAGTACTTC. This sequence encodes CASSTTGSEQYF. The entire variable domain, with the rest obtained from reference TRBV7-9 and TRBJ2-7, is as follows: DTGVSQNPRHKITKRGQNVTFRCDPISEHNRLYWYRQTLGQGPEFLTYFQNEAQLEKSRLLSDRFSAERPKGSFSTLEIQRTEQGDSAMYLCASSTTGSEQYFGPGTRLTVT.

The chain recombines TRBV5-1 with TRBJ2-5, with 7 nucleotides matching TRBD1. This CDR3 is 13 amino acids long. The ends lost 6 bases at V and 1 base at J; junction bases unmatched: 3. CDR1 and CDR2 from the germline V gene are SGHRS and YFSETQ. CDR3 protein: CASNRDSQETQYF. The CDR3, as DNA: TGCGCCAGCAACCGGGACAGCCAAGAGACCCAGTACTTC.

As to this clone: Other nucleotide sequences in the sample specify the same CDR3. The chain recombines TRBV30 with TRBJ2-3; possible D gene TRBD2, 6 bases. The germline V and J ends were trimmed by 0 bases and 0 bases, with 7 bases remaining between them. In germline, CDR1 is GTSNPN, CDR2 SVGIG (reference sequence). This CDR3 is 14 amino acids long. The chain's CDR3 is CAWSVGGSTDTQYF. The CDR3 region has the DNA TGTGCCTGGAGTGTTGGGGGGAGCACAGATACGCAGTATTTT.

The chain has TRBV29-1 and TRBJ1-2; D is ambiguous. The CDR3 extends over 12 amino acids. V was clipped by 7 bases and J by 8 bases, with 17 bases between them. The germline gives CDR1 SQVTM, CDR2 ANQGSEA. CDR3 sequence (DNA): TGCAGCGGTGGGTGGTACCAGCGGGGCTACACCTTC. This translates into CSGGWYQRGYTF.

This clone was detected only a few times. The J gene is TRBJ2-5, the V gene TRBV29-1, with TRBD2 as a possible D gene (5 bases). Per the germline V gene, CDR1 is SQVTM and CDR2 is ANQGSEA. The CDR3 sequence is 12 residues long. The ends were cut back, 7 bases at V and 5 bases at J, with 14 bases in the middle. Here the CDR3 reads CSDNGVWETQYF. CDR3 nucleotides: TGCAGCGACAACGGGGTTTGGGAGACCCAGTACTTC.

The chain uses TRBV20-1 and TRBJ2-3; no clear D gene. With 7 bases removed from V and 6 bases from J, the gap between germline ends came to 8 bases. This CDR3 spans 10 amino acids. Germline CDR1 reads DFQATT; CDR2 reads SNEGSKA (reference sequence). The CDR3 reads CSVPVDTQYF. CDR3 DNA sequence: TGCAGTGTCCCGGTGGATACGCAGTATTTT.

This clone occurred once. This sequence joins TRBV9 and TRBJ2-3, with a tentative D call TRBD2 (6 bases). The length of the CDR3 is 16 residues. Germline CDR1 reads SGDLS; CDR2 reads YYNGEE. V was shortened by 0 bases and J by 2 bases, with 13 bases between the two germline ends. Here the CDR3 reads CASSVALLADTDTQYF. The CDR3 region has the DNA TGTGCCAGCAGCGTAGCCCTACTAGCAGACACAGATACGCAGTATTTT.

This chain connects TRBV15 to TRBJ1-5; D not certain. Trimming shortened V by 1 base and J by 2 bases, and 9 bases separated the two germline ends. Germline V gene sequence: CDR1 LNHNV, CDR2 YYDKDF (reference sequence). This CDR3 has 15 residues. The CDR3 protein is CATSRGGVGNQPQHF. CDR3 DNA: TGTGCCACCAGCAGAGGTGGGGTGGGCAATCAGCCCCAGCATTTT.

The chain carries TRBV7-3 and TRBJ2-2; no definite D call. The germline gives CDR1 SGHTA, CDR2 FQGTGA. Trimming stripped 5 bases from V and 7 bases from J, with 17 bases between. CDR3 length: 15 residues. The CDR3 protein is CASSKNALGNGELFF. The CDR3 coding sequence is TGTGCCAGCAGCAAGAACGCGTTGGGGAACGGGGAGCTGTTTTTT.